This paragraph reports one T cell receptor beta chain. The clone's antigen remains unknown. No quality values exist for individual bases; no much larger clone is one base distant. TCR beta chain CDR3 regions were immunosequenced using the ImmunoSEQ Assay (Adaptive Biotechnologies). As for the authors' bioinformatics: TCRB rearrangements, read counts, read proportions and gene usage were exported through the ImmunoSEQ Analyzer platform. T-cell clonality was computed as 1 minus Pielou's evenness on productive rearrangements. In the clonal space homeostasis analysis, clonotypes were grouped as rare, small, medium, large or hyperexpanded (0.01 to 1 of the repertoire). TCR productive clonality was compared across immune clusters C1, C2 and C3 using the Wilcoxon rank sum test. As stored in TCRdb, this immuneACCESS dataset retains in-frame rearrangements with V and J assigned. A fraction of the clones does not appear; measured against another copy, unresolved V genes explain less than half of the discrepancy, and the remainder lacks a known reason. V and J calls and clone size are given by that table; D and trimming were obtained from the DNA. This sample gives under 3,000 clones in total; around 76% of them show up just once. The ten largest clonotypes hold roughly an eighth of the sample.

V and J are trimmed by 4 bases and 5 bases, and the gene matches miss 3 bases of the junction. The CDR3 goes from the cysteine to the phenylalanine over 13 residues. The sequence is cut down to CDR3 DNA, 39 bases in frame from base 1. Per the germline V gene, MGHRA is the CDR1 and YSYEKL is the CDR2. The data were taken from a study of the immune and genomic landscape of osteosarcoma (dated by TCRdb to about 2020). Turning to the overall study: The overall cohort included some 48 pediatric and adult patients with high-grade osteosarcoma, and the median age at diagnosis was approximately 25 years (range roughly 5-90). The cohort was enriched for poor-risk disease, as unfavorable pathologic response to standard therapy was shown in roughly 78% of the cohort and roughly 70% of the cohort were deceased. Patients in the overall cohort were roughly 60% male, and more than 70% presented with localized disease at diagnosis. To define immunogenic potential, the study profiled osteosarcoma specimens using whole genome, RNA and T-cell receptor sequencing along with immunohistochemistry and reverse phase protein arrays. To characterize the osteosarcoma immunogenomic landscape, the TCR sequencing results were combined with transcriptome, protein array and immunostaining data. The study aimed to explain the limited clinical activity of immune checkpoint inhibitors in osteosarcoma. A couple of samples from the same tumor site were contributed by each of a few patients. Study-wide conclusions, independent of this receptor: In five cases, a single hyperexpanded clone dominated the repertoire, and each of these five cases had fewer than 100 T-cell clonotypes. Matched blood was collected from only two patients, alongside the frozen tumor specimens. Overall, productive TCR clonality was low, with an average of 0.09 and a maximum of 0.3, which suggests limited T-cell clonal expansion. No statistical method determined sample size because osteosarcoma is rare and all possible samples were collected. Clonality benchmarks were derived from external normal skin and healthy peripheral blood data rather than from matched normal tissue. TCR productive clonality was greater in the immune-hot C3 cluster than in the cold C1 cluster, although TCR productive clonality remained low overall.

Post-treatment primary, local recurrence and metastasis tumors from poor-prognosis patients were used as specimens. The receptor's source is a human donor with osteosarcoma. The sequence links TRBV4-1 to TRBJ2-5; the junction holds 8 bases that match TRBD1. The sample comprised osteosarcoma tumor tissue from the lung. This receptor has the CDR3 CASSPTGDETQYF. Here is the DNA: TGCGCCAGCAGCCCGACAGGGGACGAGACCCAGTACTTC.